Below, 15 T cell receptor beta chains from the same sample are listed, as sequenced in a study of T cells in localized non-small cell lung cancer. The method was immunoSEQ multiplex PCR; TCRdb's version includes in-frame clones alone and lacks a portion of them. The table has about 92,000 clones, roughly 93% seen once. The sequencing used PBMCs, collected before any cancer treatment. These TCRs come from a woman aged 35 to 69 with stage II squamous cell lung carcinoma.

This sequence joins TRBV6-1 and TRBJ2-7, with TRBD1 identical over 9 bases. Germline CDR1 MNHNS, CDR2 SASEGT. The CDR3 extends over 15 amino acids. V was pared by 6 bases and J by 2 bases, with 8 bases of the junction left unmatched. The CDR3 protein is CASREGTGRPYEQYF. Here the CDR3 DNA reads TGTGCCAGCAGGGAGGGGACAGGGAGACCCTACGAGCAGTACTTC.

This chain links TRBV28 with TRBJ1-4; tentatively, D is TRBD1 (6 bases). This CDR3 spans 15 amino acids. The V and J ends lost 5 bases and 8 bases respectively, with 18 bases between them. Germline assignment: CDR1 MDHEN and CDR2 SYDVKM. CDR3: CASSAPGARDEKLFF. CDR3 bases: TGTGCCAGCAGTGCTCCAGGGGCTCGAGACGAAAAACTGTTTTTT.

V usage is TRBV6-6 and J usage is TRBJ1-1; 10 nucleotides agree with TRBD1. J gave up 6 bases and V 4 bases, and 5 bases lay outside the gene matches. Per germline, CDR1 MNHNY and CDR2 SVGAGI (reference sequence). CDR3 length equals 14 residues. The chain's CDR3 is CASSSGQGKAEAFF. CDR3 sequence (DNA): TGTGCCAGCAGTTCGGGACAGGGGAAGGCTGAAGCTTTCTTT.

This clone was found once. This chain connects TRBV9 to TRBJ2-5, with TRBD2 matching 9 bases. The CDR3 is 14 residues long. Germline V gives CDR1 SGDLS, CDR2 YYNGEE. The V segment lost 2 bases and the J segment 7 bases; nucleotides outside the gene matches: 6. The CDR3, as DNA: TGTGCCAGCAGCGTGCGGGAGGGCGGGGGGACCCAGTACTTC. Its protein product is CASSVREGGGTQYF. The entire variable domain, with the rest obtained from reference TRBV9 and TRBJ2-5, is as follows: DSGVTQTPKHLITATGQRVTLRCSPRSGDLSVYWYQQSLDQGLQFLIQYYNGEERAKGNILERFSAQQFPDLHSELNLSSLELGDSALYFCASSVREGGGTQYFGPGTRLLVL.

V gene TRBV6-1 combines with J gene TRBJ2-5, with D perhaps TRBD2 (6 bases). Germline-derived CDR1 and CDR2 are MNHNS and SASEGT. Trimming took 6 bases from V and 4 from J, leaving 18 bases between them. The CDR3 spans 15 residues. The CDR3 loop is CASSRHDRGVETQYF. The CDR3 DNA reads as TGTGCCAGCAGCCGCCACGACCGCGGGGTAGAGACCCAGTACTTC.

This clone was seen a single time. This sequence joins TRBV5-4 and TRBJ2-1; no clear D gene. The V gene's germline CDR1 is SGHNT and CDR2 YYREEE (reference sequence). V lost 4 bases, J lost 6 bases, and 8 bases lay in between. This CDR3 is 12 amino acids long. The CDR3 is CASSPTGNEQFF. In nucleotides, the CDR3 is TGTGCCAGCAGCCCCACCGGCAATGAGCAGTTCTTC.

The chain carries TRBV10-3 and TRBJ2-5; D perhaps matches TRBD1 (6 bases). V was trimmed by 5 bases and J by 4 bases, leaving 14 bases between them. This CDR3 contains 14 residues. Germline values: CDR1 ENHRY, CDR2 SYGVKD. The CDR3 sequence: CAISLGGTRETQYF. CDR3 in DNA: TGTGCCATCAGTTTAGGGGGTACGCGAGAGACCCAGTACTTC.

This clone has just one count. The chain recombines TRBV2 with TRBJ1-3; D is undetermined. This CDR3 contains 14 residues. The V and J ends lost 8 bases and 0 bases respectively, with 11 bases between them. Germline CDR1 reads SNHLY; CDR2 reads FYNNEI. The CDR3 is CASRYSSSGNTIYF. The CDR3 bases are TGTGCCAGCCGATACAGTAGCTCTGGAAACACCATATATTTT.

The V gene is TRBV6-1, the J gene TRBJ2-3; D is possibly TRBD2 (6 bases). Germline V gene data show CDR1 as MNHNS and CDR2 as SASEGT. The ends were cut back, 4 bases at V and 3 bases at J, with 14 bases in the middle. This CDR3 is built from 15 residues. The CDR3 region is CASSVRAGWTDTQYF. CDR3 in DNA: TGTGCCAGCAGTGTTCGGGCGGGGTGGACAGATACGCAGTATTTT.

V and J are TRBV5-1 and TRBJ1-1; D gene unclear. The CDR3 has 16 amino acids. The germline gives CDR1 SGHRS, CDR2 YFSETQ. V was trimmed by 1 base and J by 0 bases, leaving 13 bases between them. CDR3 coding DNA: TGCGCCAGCAGCTTGTGGCCGCCCGGGATGAACACTGAAGCTTTCTTT. Translated: CASSLWPPGMNTEAFF.

This chain connects TRBV11-2 to TRBJ1-2; TRBD1 matches 8 bases. J gave up 4 bases and V 5 bases, and 3 bases lay outside the gene matches. There are 13 residues in the CDR3. Germline V gives CDR1 SGHAT, CDR2 FQNNGV. The CDR3 region is CASSRDRIYGYTF. CDR3 DNA: TGTGCCAGCAGCCGGGACAGGATCTATGGCTACACCTTC.

The CDR3 reads CASSLRPSGGAYEQYF. For the CDR3, the DNA is TGCGCCAGCAGCTTGAGGCCTAGCGGGGGGGCGTACGAGCAGTACTTC. V and J are TRBV5-1 and TRBJ2-7; 12 nucleotides match TRBD2. J lost 4 bases, V lost 1 base, and 6 bases had no gene match. The CDR3 covers 16 residues. Looked up from germline, CDR1 is SGHRS and CDR2 is YFSETQ.

The count of this clone is one. This rearrangement joins TRBV15 to TRBJ1-1; D possibly corresponds to TRBD1 (5 bases). V was shortened by 1 base and J by 1 base, with 13 bases between the two germline ends. From germline, CDR1 is LNHNV and CDR2 YYDKDF (reference sequence). The CDR3 is 16 residues long. The CDR3 loop reads CATSRAGLVKNTEAFF. The CDR3 DNA is TGTGCCACCAGCAGAGCAGGGTTGGTAAAGAACACTGAAGCTTTCTTT.

The V and J genes are TRBV27 and TRBJ2-1, with TRBD2 matching over 14 bases. V lost 5 bases to trimming and J lost 8 bases; unmatched junction nucleotides: 5. Germline lookup yields CDR1 MNHEY and CDR2 SMNVEV (reference sequence). CDR3 length: 15 residues. DNA for the CDR3: TGTGCCAGCAGTCCCCCGGGACTAGCGGGAGATGAGCAGTTCTTC. This gives the protein CASSPPGLAGDEQFF.

V and J are TRBV5-1 and TRBJ1-1, with D hard to call. The CDR3 is made up of 13 amino acids. The germline CDR1 and CDR2 sequences are SGHRS and YFSETQ. V lost 4 bases to trimming and J lost 4 bases, with 11 bases between them. The CDR3 loop is CASSPGVGTEAFF. CDR3 coding DNA: TGCGCCAGCAGCCCTGGCGTCGGCACTGAAGCTTTCTTT.